This T cell receptor (beta chain) came from a study of blood T cell repertoires in COVID-19 (dated by TCRdb to 2019 to 2021). General notes on the study: Samples from collaborators originated in the United States, Italy and Spain and spanned both the acute and convalescent phases of COVID-19. The prospective study material was composed of cDNA or gDNA derived from T cells, B-cell-depleted T cells, or PBMCs. Subjects who had been exposed to COVID-19, were actively infected with it, or had recovered from it provided the deeply sampled blood TCRbeta repertoires that made up the dataset. The repertoires were made available in a free public database intended to serve as a resource for research on the immune response to SARS-CoV-2. The samples were drawn from the first 160 participants of the ongoing ImmuneRACE study and from more than 1,000 subjects provided by 6 global collaborators. A de-identified subject ID, COVID-19 status, age in years and sex were almost always included in the sample metadata. Where available, HLA class I and class II types were taken from metadata supplied by the sample provider and were not determined by assay-based typing.

The germline V gene (reference sequence) provides CDR1 MNHEY and CDR2 SMNVEV. The CDR3 contains 15 residues, cysteine and phenylalanine counted. CDR3 DNA is the only sequence kept; it has 45 bases, read in frame from the first base. Trimming leaves V shorter by 6 bases and J shorter by 1 base, with the junction holding 2 bases beyond the gene matches. This clone was recorded a few times. The antigen this receptor binds is unknown. The input lacks base qualities; no much larger clone sits a single base away. What the work shows at the level of the full study, not this receptor alone: The amount of clinical and demographic metadata varied by source and participant and was provided uncurated.

Whole blood was collected in K2EDTA tubes by collaborating institutions according to the institutions' own protocols. For TCRbeta analysis, collaborators shipped samples as frozen whole blood, isolated PBMCs, or DNA extracted from either of those sample types. TCRbeta CDR3 regions were amplified from genomic DNA by means of the immunoSEQ Assay, a bias-controlled multiplex PCR. Per the authors' processing: The number of nucleated cells in each sample was estimated by amplification of reference gene primers within the assay. Sequence reads were collapsed and filtered to measure the absolute abundance of every unique TCRbeta CDR3 rearrangement. For each sample, productive Simpson clonality was calculated as the square root of Simpson's diversity index across productive rearrangements. What TCRdb holds here is the immuneACCESS table cut down to in-frame rearrangements. Part of the clones is not present; checked against another copy, under half of the missing clones reflect an unresolved V gene, and the others are unexplained. V and J calls and clone size are copied from that table; D and trimming were computed from the DNA. This sample holds under 90,000 clones; 75% to 90% were observed only once. The top ten clones comprise more than 15% of the sample.

The receptor was derived from an elderly woman with active or convalescent COVID-19. The sample was peripheral blood. The chain joins TRBV27 to TRBJ2-7, with TRBD2 identical over 14 junction bases. The DNA sequence reads TGTGCCAGCAGAGGACTAGCGGGAGGATCCTACGAGCAGTACTTC. Its product reads: CASRGLAGGSYEQYF.